This T cell receptor beta chain was captured by sequencing in a study of blood T cell repertoires in COVID-19 (dated by TCRdb to the early 2020s). Context from the whole study: Samples covering the acute and convalescent phases of COVID-19 were provided by collaborators in the United States, Italy and Spain. The prospective study material was composed of cDNA or gDNA derived from T cells, B-cell-depleted T cells, or PBMCs. Samples were obtained from the ongoing ImmuneRACE study (first 160 participants) and from about 1,300 subjects provided by 6 global collaborators. Where available, HLA class I and class II types were obtained from metadata supplied by the sample provider rather than from assay-based typing. Sample metadata almost always included a de-identified subject ID, COVID-19 status, age in years and sex. Deeply sampled blood TCRbeta repertoires from subjects exposed to, actively infected with, or recovered from COVID-19 were included in the dataset. The repertoires were released in a freely available public database meant as a resource for research on the immune response to SARS-CoV-2. Broad study findings and their caveats: Clinical and demographic metadata were provided uncurated, with the amount varying by source and participant.

Collaborating institutions collected whole blood in K2EDTA tubes following their own protocols. For TCRbeta analysis, collaborators shipped samples in one of three forms: frozen whole blood, isolated PBMCs, or DNA extracted from either of those sample types. TCRbeta CDR3 regions were amplified from genomic DNA using the immunoSEQ Assay, a bias-controlled multiplex PCR. On the authors' methods: Nucleated cell counts per sample were estimated from amplification of reference gene primers within the assay. To quantify the absolute abundance of each unique TCRbeta CDR3 rearrangement, sequence reads were collapsed and filtered. For each sample, productive Simpson clonality was calculated by taking the square root of Simpson's diversity index across productive rearrangements. TCRdb took this table from immuneACCESS and kept in-frame rearrangements with V and J called. Such tables lack part of the clones; where checked against another copy, unresolved V genes explain under half of the gap, and the rest is unexplained. V and J calls and clone size are those listed in that table; D and trimming were worked out from the DNA. Present in this sample are approximately 190,000 clones, 85% to 90% of which were seen just once. 5.5% to 7% of the sample belongs to the ten largest clones.

As to this clone: Its antigen remains unidentified. Per-nucleotide qualities are absent, and no much larger clonotype sits a single base away.

Sequenced input: peripheral blood. The receptor comes from a man in his forties with active or convalescent COVID-19.

The CDR3 region: CASSSYGQGLYQPQHF. The nucleotide sequence reads TGTGCCAGCAGTTCGTATGGACAGGGTTTATACCAGCCCCAGCATTTT. This chain is built from TRBV27 and TRBJ1-5; TRBD1 fits 8 bases in the junction. Its CDR3 holds 16 amino acids, cysteine through phenylalanine. Only the CDR3 part of the read is kept: 48 bases, read in frame from the first base. From V the trimming removes 4 bases and from J it removes 7 bases, while the gene matches leave 12 bases of the junction unaccounted for. Based on the germline V gene (reference sequence), the CDR1 and CDR2 sequences are MNHEY and SMNVEV.